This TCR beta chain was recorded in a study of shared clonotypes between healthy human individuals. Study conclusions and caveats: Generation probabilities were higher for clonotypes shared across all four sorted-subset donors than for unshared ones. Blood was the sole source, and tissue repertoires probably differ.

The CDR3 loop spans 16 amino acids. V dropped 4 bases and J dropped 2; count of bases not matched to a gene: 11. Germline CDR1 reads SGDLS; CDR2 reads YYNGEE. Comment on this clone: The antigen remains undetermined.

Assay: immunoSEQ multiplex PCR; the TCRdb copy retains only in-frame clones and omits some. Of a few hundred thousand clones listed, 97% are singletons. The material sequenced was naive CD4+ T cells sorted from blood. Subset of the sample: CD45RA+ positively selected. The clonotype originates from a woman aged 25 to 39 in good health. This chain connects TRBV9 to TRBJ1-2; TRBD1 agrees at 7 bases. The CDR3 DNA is TGTGCCAGCAGCTCCCGGAACCAGGGGGAAAACTATGGCTACACCTTC. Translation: CASSSRNQGENYGYTF.